This T cell receptor beta chain was retrieved from a study of T-cell reconstitution after alpha-beta-depleted transplantation in children. Germline V lookup: CDR1 SGHKS, CDR2 YYEKEE (reference sequence). V was shortened by 0 bases and J by 1 base, with 11 bases between the two germline ends. This CDR3 has 16 residues. Unique molecular identifiers were built into the TCRbeta library. Via MiXCR, TCRdb re-called the PCR reads, giving one row per CDR3 protein. The sample has 900,000 or so distinct CDR3 sequences, roughly 16% seen once. Only a few counts were recorded for this clonotype. The J gene is TRBJ2-1, the V gene TRBV5-5; tentatively, D is TRBD2 (5 bases). This specimen consisted of PBMCs, mostly from graft donor cells, obtained 360 days after TCRalphabeta/CD19-depleted stem cell transplant. The clonotype originates from a male patient aged 10 to 17 who had a stem cell transplant for acute lymphoblastic leukemia, so the T cells may come from the graft donor. CDR3 sequence: CASSLGGFPSYNEQFF. DNA for the CDR3: TGTGCCAGCAGCTTGGGAGGGTTCCCGTCCTACAATGAGCAGTTCTTC.